This TCR beta chain was captured by sequencing in a study of Ad26.COV2.S vaccination and SARS-CoV-2 variants. Across the whole study: Ad26.COV2.S given intramuscularly, once or twice 56 days apart.

Assay used: immunoSEQ multiplex PCR; TCRdb lists only in-frame clones, some missing. The sample has about 440,000 clones; about 90% are singletons. V lost 3 bases and J lost 4, with 11 bases in between. The CDR3 covers 15 residues. Germline CDR1 is SGHRS and CDR2 is YFSETQ. Treatment specified: about 20 received Ad26.COV2.S at low or high dose, single or two shots; about 5 received placebo; per-sample allocation not given. Day 63 after the first injection of vaccine or placebo was the sampling time. This TCR was sampled from a person aged 18-65 years who received the Ad26.COV2.S COVID-19 vaccine or a placebo. The sequences come from peripheral blood, collected in a trial of Ad26.COV2.S vaccine versus placebo. J is TRBJ1-6 and V is TRBV5-1; no definite D call. The CDR3 is CASSSRPEYNSPLHF. The CDR3 region has the DNA TGCGCCAGCAGCTCAAGACCCGAATATAATTCACCCCTCCACTTT.